The rows below give T cell receptor beta chains drawn from one sample of a study of cytomegalovirus exposure and HLA in healthy donors. Some clones are missing from TCRdb's copy, which holds only in-frame ones; the method was immunoSEQ multiplex PCR. The table has 100,000 to 150,000 clones, about 76% seen once; the top ten hold roughly 1.3%. The sequencing input was PBMCs. The origin of the receptors is a middle-aged woman in good health and CMV-seronegative. The CDR3 runs from the conserved cysteine through the conserved F or W. A D gene is named only where the DNA matches it firmly. Size is omitted from some rows. Given values are once, few, many or a class for expanded clones.

CDR3 DNA	CDR3 protein	clone size	V gene	J gene	D gene
TGTGCCAGCAGCTTGACCCAGTCCACCCTCCACTTT	CASSLTQSTLHF	few	TRBV5-6	TRBJ1-6	.
TGCAGCGTTGAAGTAGGGCAGGGGGTTGGCTACACCTTC	CSVEVGQGVGYTF	.	TRBV29-1	TRBJ1-2	TRBD1
TGTGCCAGCAGTTACTCGAACAGGGGCCACTATGGCTACACCTTC	CASSYSNRGHYGYTF	.	TRBV6-5	TRBJ1-2	TRBD1
TGTGCCAGCTGCAGAAACACCGGGGAGCTGTTTTTT	CASCRNTGELFF	.	TRBV6-1	TRBJ2-2	.
TGCGCCAGCAGTTACTGGGGGCGCGTCACAGATACGCAGTATTTT	CASSYWGRVTDTQYF	.	TRBV5-1	TRBJ2-3	.
TGTGCCAGCAGTGAATGGGGGCAGGGCAACACTGAAGCTTTCTTT	CASSEWGQGNTEAFF	few	TRBV25-1	TRBJ1-1	.
TGTGCCAGCAGCGGGTTGACCGGGGAGCTGTTTTTT	CASSGLTGELFF	.	TRBV28	TRBJ2-2	.
TGTGCCAGCAGGCAACAGACAGGGAGAGGCTACACCTTC	CASRQQTGRGYTF	.	TRBV6-5	TRBJ1-2	TRBD1
TGCGCCAGCAGCTTGGCCGGGACACGCCAAGAGACCCAGTACTTC	CASSLAGTRQETQYF	.	TRBV5-1	TRBJ2-5	.
TGTGCCAGCAGTGAAGACACGTATAGCAATCAGCCCCAGCATTTT	CASSEDTYSNQPQHF	.	TRBV2	TRBJ1-5	.
TGCGCCAGCAGCGTATGGACAGGGTCCGAGCAGTACTTC	CASSVWTGSEQYF	.	TRBV5-1	TRBJ2-7	TRBD1
TGTGCCAGCAGTCGCACAGCGGGGGTCTCCACTGAAGCTTTCTTT	CASSRTAGVSTEAFF	.	TRBV6-5	TRBJ1-1	.
TGTGCCAGCAGCTTTGCGACTGTCCAAAATGACATTCAGTACTTC	CASSFATVQNDIQYF	.	TRBV7-9	TRBJ2-4	.
TGTGCCAGCAGCGCACAGGGGGCCGCCAATGAAAAACTGTTTTTT	CASSAQGAANEKLFF	few	TRBV7-9	TRBJ1-4	TRBD1
TGTGCCAGCAGAACGGGGAGGCGCGAAGAGCAGTACTTC	CASRTGRREEQYF	once	TRBV6-5	TRBJ2-7	.
TGCGCCAGCAGCCAGGAGGACAGGGCGTATGGCTACACCTTC	CASSQEDRAYGYTF	once	TRBV4-1	TRBJ1-2	TRBD1
TGTGCCAGCTCACCACCGGGGGGGGTTAGCAATCAGCCCCAGCATTTT	CASSPPGGVSNQPQHF	.	TRBV18	TRBJ1-5	.
TGTGCCAGCAGCTGGTCAGGGTCCTACAATGAGCAGTTCTTC	CASSWSGSYNEQFF	.	TRBV7-2	TRBJ2-1	.
TGCGCCAGCAGTCAATCGGGACAGGGGGTTCGGGAGACCCAGTACTTC	CASSQSGQGVRETQYF	.	TRBV23-1	TRBJ2-5	TRBD1
TGTGCCAGCAGCCTCAGTATGGGCGCGAAGACCCAGTACTTC	CASSLSMGAKTQYF	.	TRBV28	TRBJ2-5	.
TGCAGCGTTGACAGGGGGCAAACTGAAGCTTTCTTT	CSVDRGQTEAFF	.	TRBV29-1	TRBJ1-1	TRBD1
TGTGCCAGCAGCCCCGACGGGACTTCGATGTACCAAGAGACCCAGTACTTC	CASSPDGTSMYQETQYF	.	TRBV5-4	TRBJ2-5	.
TGTGCCAGCAGCGTAGGAGCATACTACGAGCAGTACTTC	CASSVGAYYEQYF	once	TRBV9	TRBJ2-7	.
TGTGCCAGCAGCTTGGGGTCTAGAGGGGCTTTCTTT	CASSLGSRGAFF	.	TRBV5-6	TRBJ1-1	.
TGTGCCAGCGGGACGGGGGGGAGGCAAGAGACCCAGTACTTC	CASGTGGRQETQYF	.	TRBV6-1	TRBJ2-5	TRBD2
TGTGCCAGCAGCTCAGGGACTAGCGGGATCCGATATACGCAGTATTTT	CASSSGTSGIRYTQYF	.	TRBV14	TRBJ2-3	TRBD2
TGTGCCAGCACCCCTTACCGGGACAGTTCCTACGAGCAGTACTTC	CASTPYRDSSYEQYF	.	TRBV7-8	TRBJ2-7	TRBD1
TGTGCCAGCAGCGCCGGGACAGGACCCTTACCGAACACCGGGGAGCTGTTTTTT	CASSAGTGPLPNTGELFF	few	TRBV11-1	TRBJ2-2	TRBD1
TGTGCCAGCTCACCGGGACAAGTAGAGACCCAGTACTTC	CASSPGQVETQYF	few	TRBV18	TRBJ2-5	.
TGTGCCAGTTCCTATGGGGGGGGGCAGCCCCAGCATTTT	CASSYGGGQPQHF	.	TRBV19	TRBJ1-5	.
TGTGCCAGCAGTGAGGGACAGGGATGGGCTAGTTCACCCCTCCACTTT	CASSEGQGWASSPLHF	.	TRBV2	TRBJ1-6	TRBD1
TGTGCCAGCAGCGTTGGGAGTTACTCTGGAAACACCATATATTTT	CASSVGSYSGNTIYF	.	TRBV9	TRBJ1-3	.
TGTGCCAGCAGGAACAACAGGTGGATCTATGGCTACACCTTC	CASRNNRWIYGYTF	.	TRBV28	TRBJ1-2	.
TGTGCCAGCAGCTTAGTTCCAGATATCCAAGAGACCCAGTACTTC	CASSLVPDIQETQYF	once	TRBV7-8	TRBJ2-5	.
TGTGCCAGCAGGTCATCAGGGAAAACTAATGAAAAACTGTTTTTT	CASRSSGKTNEKLFF	.	TRBV6-1	TRBJ1-4	.
TGTGCCATCAGTGAGCAGATTAGCAATCAGCCCCAGCATTTT	CAISEQISNQPQHF	.	TRBV10-3	TRBJ1-5	.
TGTGCCAGCAGTTATTCGGGACAGGGAAACTATGGCTACACCTTC	CASSYSGQGNYGYTF	.	TRBV6-5	TRBJ1-2	TRBD1